These 11 T cell receptor beta chains were all obtained from the same sample, sequenced in a study of cytomegalovirus exposure and HLA in healthy donors. The study ran its PCR with 60 Vbeta and 13 Jbeta primers. The repertoire was sequenced with immunoSEQ multiplex PCR; TCRdb's copy has only in-frame clones and lacks some. The sample gives over 110,000 clones, 75% to 85% of which show up once; roughly 6% is in the top ten. Sequenced input: PBMCs. These TCRs come from a woman between 40 and 55 years old in good health and CMV-seropositive.

The chain recombines TRBV4-1 with TRBJ2-7; 7 nucleotides match TRBD2. The CDR3 runs 17 residues. J gave up 4 bases and V 2 bases, and 14 bases lay outside the gene matches. Germline-derived CDR1 and CDR2 are MGHRA and YSYEKL. The CDR3 region has the DNA TGCGCCAGCAGCCAACAGAGAAAGGGAGGGCGCGGGTACGAGCAGTACTTC. Translated, it gives CASSQQRKGGRGYEQYF.

The rearrangement joins TRBV5-4 to TRBJ2-2, with TRBD2 identical over 8 bases. Trimming at V came to 4 bases and at J to 0 bases, leaving 2 bases not matched to a gene. Germline V CDR1 and CDR2: SGHNT, YYREEE (reference sequence). This CDR3 is 15 amino acids long. The CDR3 reads CASSKGLANTGELFF. In nucleotides, the CDR3 is TGTGCCAGCAGCAAGGGACTAGCGAACACCGGGGAGCTGTTTTTT.

This chain connects TRBV28 to TRBJ2-4; TRBD1 matches at 9 bases. This CDR3 contains 17 residues. V lost 9 bases, J lost 1 base, and 13 bases stayed unmatched. CDR1 MDHEN and CDR2 SYDVKM come from the germline V gene. CDR3 sequence (DNA): TGTGCCAGTAGCTCAAGTGGGACAGGGTGGGCCAAAAACATTCAGTACTTC. This translates into CASSSSGTGWAKNIQYF.

This clone came up once. The genes are TRBV29-1 and TRBJ1-3; D is undetermined. CDR3 size: 15 residues. The germline V gene has CDR1 SQVTM and CDR2 ANQGSEA. The V end lost 6 bases, the J end lost 0 bases, and 15 bases lay between the germline ends. CDR3 nucleotides: TGCAGCGTCACGGAGGCTTTTTTCTCTGGAAACACCATATATTTT. Amino acid sequence: CSVTEAFFSGNTIYF.

The chain joins TRBV5-6 to TRBJ1-3; 7 bases line up with TRBD1. Germline trimming cut 0 bases from V and 1 base from J; bases unmatched to any gene: 7. The CDR3 is made up of 17 amino acids. Per the germline V gene, CDR1 is SGHDT and CDR2 is YYEEEE. CDR3 amino acids: CASSLGLTGNSGNTIYF. The CDR3 DNA reads TGTGCCAGCAGCTTGGGTTTGACAGGGAATTCTGGAAACACCATATATTTT. Together with reference TRBV5-6 and TRBJ1-3, the CDR3 gives the full variable domain: DAGVTQSPTHLIKTRGQQVTLRCSPKSGHDTVSWYQQALGQGPQFIFQYYEEEERQRGNFPDRFSGHQFPNYSSELNVNALLLGDSALYLCASSLGLTGNSGNTIYFGEGSWLTVV.

Only a few counts were recorded for this clone. The chain is built from TRBV28 and TRBJ2-7; TRBD1 might be the D (6 bases). V lost 6 bases and J 3 bases, leaving 15 bases between the germline ends. The CDR3 length is 14 residues. The germline gives CDR1 MDHEN, CDR2 SYDVKM. DNA for the CDR3: TGTGCCAGCAGGCCTTCCAGGGGATACTACGAGCAGTACTTC. Protein: CASRPSRGYYEQYF.

The chain couples TRBV2 to TRBJ2-7, with a weak D call TRBD2 (5 bases). The CDR3 sequence is 13 residues long. The V end was cut by 6 bases, the J end by 3 bases, with 12 bases between. Looked up from germline, CDR1 is SNHLY and CDR2 is FYNNEI. Here the CDR3 reads CASSGEFYYEQYF. CDR3 in DNA: TGTGCCAGCAGCGGGGAGTTTTACTACGAGCAGTACTTC.

The chain uses TRBV28 and TRBJ2-7; 7 positions match TRBD2. The ends lost 2 bases at V and 5 bases at J; junction bases unmatched: 6. The CDR3 has 14 amino acids. Germline V CDR1 and CDR2: MDHEN, SYDVKM. This chain's CDR3 is CASSLGTTQHEQYF. CDR3 in DNA: TGTGCCAGCAGTTTAGGGACTACTCAGCACGAGCAGTACTTC.

There are a few counts of this clone. The gene calls are TRBV5-1 and TRBJ1-2; a possible D gene is TRBD1 (5 bases). The CDR3 length is 16 residues. Germline CDR1 and CDR2: SGHRS and YFSETQ. Trimming pared 4 bases from V and 0 bases from J, leaving 16 bases between. For the CDR3, the DNA is TGCGCCAGCAGCAGGGGATTGGGCAGCACTAACTATGGCTACACCTTC. Translated: CASSRGLGSTNYGYTF.

This chain joins TRBV11-3 and TRBJ2-3, with unresolved D. CDR3 size: 12 residues. Germline V lookup: CDR1 SGHNT, CDR2 YENEEA. V lost 1 base to trimming and J lost 6 bases, with 5 bases between them. CDR3 in DNA: TGTGCCAGCAGCTTAGGCAGGGATACGCAGTATTTT. This sequence encodes CASSLGRDTQYF. Variable domain in full (rest from reference TRBV11-3 and TRBJ2-3): EAGVVQSPRYKIIEKKQPVAFWCNPISGHNTLYWYLQNLGQGPELLIRYENEEAVDDSQLPKDRFSAERLKGVDSTLKIQPAELGDSAVYLCASSLGRDTQYFGPGTRLTVL.

The gene calls are TRBV28 and TRBJ2-2; 10 bases align to TRBD2. This CDR3 spans 15 amino acids. Trimming at V came to 4 bases and at J to 5 bases, leaving 4 bases not matched to a gene. CDR1 and CDR2 from the germline V gene are MDHEN and SYDVKM. The CDR3 is CASSYPGLATGELFF. In DNA form, the CDR3 reads TGTGCCAGCAGTTACCCGGGACTAGCGACCGGGGAGCTGTTTTTT.